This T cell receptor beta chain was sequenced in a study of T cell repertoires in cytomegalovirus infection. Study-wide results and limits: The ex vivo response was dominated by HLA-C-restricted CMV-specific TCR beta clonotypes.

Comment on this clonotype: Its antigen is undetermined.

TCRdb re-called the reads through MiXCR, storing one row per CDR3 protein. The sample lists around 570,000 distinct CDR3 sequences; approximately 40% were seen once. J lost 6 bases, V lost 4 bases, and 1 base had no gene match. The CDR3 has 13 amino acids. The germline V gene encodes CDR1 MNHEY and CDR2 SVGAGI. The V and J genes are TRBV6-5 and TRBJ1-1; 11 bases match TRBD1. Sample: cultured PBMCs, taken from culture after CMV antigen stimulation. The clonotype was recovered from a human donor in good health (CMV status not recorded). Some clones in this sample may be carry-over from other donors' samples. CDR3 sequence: CASSSGQGAEAFF. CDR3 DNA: TGTGCCAGCAGTTCGGGACAGGGGGCTGAAGCTTTCTTT.